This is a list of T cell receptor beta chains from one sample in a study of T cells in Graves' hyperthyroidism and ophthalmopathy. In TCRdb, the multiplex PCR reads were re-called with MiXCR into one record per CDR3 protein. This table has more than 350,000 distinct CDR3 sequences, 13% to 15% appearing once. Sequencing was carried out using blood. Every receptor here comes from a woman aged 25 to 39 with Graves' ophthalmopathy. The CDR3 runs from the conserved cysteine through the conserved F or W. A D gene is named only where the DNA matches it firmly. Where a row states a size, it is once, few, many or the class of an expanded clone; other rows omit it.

cdr3_aa: CASSDIEGLAGGLGNEQFF
cdr3_nt: TGTGCCAGCAGTGACATTGAGGGACTAGCGGGGGGGCTGGGCAATGAGCAGTTCTTC
v_call: TRBV25-1
clone_size: few
j_call: TRBJ2-1
d_call: TRBD2

cdr3_aa: CASSQDGGYSNQPQHF
cdr3_nt: TGTGCCAGCAGCCAAGATGGAGGCTATAGCAATCAGCCCCAGCATTTT
v_call: TRBV4-2
clone_size: -
j_call: TRBJ1-5
d_call: -

cdr3_aa: CASSLTGGPNTEAFF
cdr3_nt: TGTGCCAGCAGTTTGACAGGGGGGCCGAACACTGAAGCTTTCTTT
v_call: TRBV12-3/TRBV12-4
clone_size: many
j_call: TRBJ1-1
d_call: TRBD1

cdr3_aa: CATSRGQGDATNEKLFF
cdr3_nt: TGTGCCACCAGCAGAGGACAGGGCGATGCAACTAATGAAAAACTGTTTTTT
v_call: TRBV15
clone_size: -
j_call: TRBJ1-4
d_call: TRBD1

cdr3_aa: CASSQDPTGLSNTIYF
cdr3_nt: TGTGCCAGCAGCCAAGATCCCACAGGTCTTAGCAACACCATATATTTT
v_call: TRBV14
clone_size: -
j_call: TRBJ1-3
d_call: -

cdr3_aa: CAISERGQTQETQYF
cdr3_nt: TGTGCCATCAGTGAGCGGGGCCAGACTCAAGAGACCCAGTACTTC
v_call: TRBV10-3
clone_size: -
j_call: TRBJ2-5
d_call: -

cdr3_aa: CASRPGDMGGNEQFF
cdr3_nt: TGTGCCAGCAGGCCAGGGGATATGGGGGGCAATGAGCAGTTCTTC
v_call: TRBV11-2
clone_size: -
j_call: TRBJ2-1
d_call: -

cdr3_aa: CSARTFSQVFSGYTF
cdr3_nt: TGCAGTGCTAGGACTTTCAGTCAGGTCTTTTCTGGCTACACCTTC
v_call: TRBV20-1
clone_size: many
j_call: TRBJ1-2
d_call: -

cdr3_aa: CASSRTPGHNEQFF
cdr3_nt: TGTGCCAGCAGCCGAACGCCGGGACACAATGAGCAGTTCTTC
v_call: TRBV7-3
clone_size: many
j_call: TRBJ2-1
d_call: -

cdr3_aa: CASSLQSLLDTQYF
cdr3_nt: TGTGCCAGCAGTTTACAGTCCCTCTTAGATACGCAGTATTTT
v_call: TRBV12-3/TRBV12-4
clone_size: many
j_call: TRBJ2-3
d_call: -